This entry is about one T cell receptor beta chain. Its antigen remains unidentified. Nothing much larger sits one base from this clone, and base qualities are not available. Using the deep immunoSEQ assay, TCR CDR3 regions were amplified from genomic DNA by multiplex PCR. Genomic DNA extracted from each cell subset was distributed evenly over all wells of several immunoSEQ 96-well plates, and each plate served as one replicate. For sorted subsets, 150 to 250 ng genomic DNA, equal to tens of thousands of T cell genomes, was loaded into each replicate PCR. Purified libraries were measured with a Qubit 3.0 fluorometer, size-checked on a Bioanalyzer 2100, and measured again with the KAPA Library Quantification kit. Each immunoSEQ 96-well plate was sequenced on its own single-read 150-cycle Illumina NextSeq 550 flow cell. As for how the authors treated the data: Because only junctional sequences without quality scores were contained in the immunoSEQ output, filtering matching that applied to full-length reads could not be performed. Sequences were annotated with PyIR, a Python wrapper for IgBLAST v1.9, and V/J genes and CDR3 were assigned using IMGT germline references. Reads with weak V/J assignments (E-value above 1e-6), missing CDR3, stop codons, out-of-frame junctions, or ambiguous translated residues were removed. V3J clonotypes were defined by identical inferred V gene, J gene, and CDR3 amino acid sequence. The percentage overlap between two repertoires was calculated by dividing the number of shared unique clonotypes by the size of the smaller repertoire. Three approaches were used to assess repertoire richness: RTK rarefaction, the Chao1 estimator, and Recon v2.1 estimates of unobserved clonotypes. OLGA was used to compute generation probabilities for all TCRbeta clonotypes that the gDNA method yielded from four donors. Imported from immuneACCESS, the table was reduced by TCRdb to in-frame sequences with V and J called. These copies leave out some clones; in studies compared against another copy, an unresolved V gene accounts for under half, and the cause of the remainder is not known. The V and J calls and clone size were taken over from that table, and D and trimming were inferred from the DNA. For this sample there are around 340,000 clones; 73% appear just once. Clones ranked in the top ten supply roughly 10% of the sample.

The donors were healthy, HIV-negative adults who had no recently reported acute infections or vaccinations. All donors were Caucasian adults living in Nashville, Tennessee, USA. CD4+ T cells were enriched through magnetic negative selection, after which naive cells were positively selected on CD45RA and the remaining negative fraction served as the memory subset. Blood was obtained by leukapheresis, after which PBMCs were separated by Ficoll-Histopaque density gradient centrifugation and cryopreserved in liquid nitrogen vapor phase. Analytical flow cytometry was used to check the purity and quantity of every magnetically sorted T cell population. Genomic DNA was isolated from every sorted fraction and measured by UV absorbance on a Nanodrop 2000c. The sample is drawn from a study of shared clonotypes between healthy human individuals (dated by TCRdb to 2020 to 2022). At the level of the whole study: A couple of women and a few men aged 18 to 49 years were included in the cohort. Per donor, leukapheresis produced somewhere between about 0.94 and 10 billion PBMCs. Different laboratories and diverse techniques were used to prepare libraries and sequence TCR repertoires, to increase sequencing depth and limit assay-specific biases. For each donor, CD4 naive and CD4 memory were each given three plates, CD8 naive was given two plates, and CD8 memory was given one plate. The study deeply sequenced blood TCR repertoires of about 5 healthy adults to estimate repertoire size and the extent of clonotype sharing between individuals. Findings and caveats that apply to the study as a whole: Pairwise subsampling led to the expectation that sequencing depth would affect the degree of clonotype sharing among donors. Rarefaction of sorted-subset datasets indicated incomplete sequencing despite the large sequencing depth. Approximately 5% of naive CD4, 3% to 3.5% of naive CD8, approximately 2.2% of memory CD4, and around 0.42% of memory CD8 clonotypes were shared across a few donors. The genetic and exposure-history diversity represented was limited by the small number of donors. Larger estimated clonotype richness was generally found for naive subsets than for memory subsets. Compared with non-shared clonotypes, the clonotypes found in all four sorted-subset donors had higher generation probabilities. Only blood was sampled, and tissue TCR repertoires likely differ from those in blood.

The CDR3 starts with the cysteine, ends with the phenylalanine, and has 20 residues. Only the CDR3 portion is preserved as DNA: 60 bases, with reading frame beginning at the first base. CDR1 and CDR2, looked up from the germline V gene, are MGHRA and YSYEKL. Germline trimming: 1 base from V, 4 bases from J; junction bases outside gene matches: 18. The rearranged segments are TRBV4-1 and TRBJ2-7, with 11 bases matching TRBD2. The source is a young man in good health. Input material: memory CD4+ T cells sorted from blood. In light of the paper, this sample's cell subset or site label describes: CD45RA-negative fraction. The CDR3 region: CASSQGTNDILAGVGYEQYF. DNA sequence: TGCGCCAGCAGCCAAGGCACGAATGATATACTAGCGGGAGTGGGGTACGAGCAGTACTTC.